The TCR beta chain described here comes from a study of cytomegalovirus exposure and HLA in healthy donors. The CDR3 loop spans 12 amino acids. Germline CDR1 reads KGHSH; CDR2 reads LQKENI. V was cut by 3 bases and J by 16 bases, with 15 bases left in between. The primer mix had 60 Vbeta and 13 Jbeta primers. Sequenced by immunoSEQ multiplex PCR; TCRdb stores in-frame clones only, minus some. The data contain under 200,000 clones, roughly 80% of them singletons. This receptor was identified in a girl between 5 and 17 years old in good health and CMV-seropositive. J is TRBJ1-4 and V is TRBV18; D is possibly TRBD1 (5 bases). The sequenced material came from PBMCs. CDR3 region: CASSPVEGHPFF. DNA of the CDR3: TGTGCCAGCTCACCCGTGGAGGGGCACCCGTTTTTT.